These 29 T cell receptor beta chains were sequenced from one sample in a study of T cells in Graves' hyperthyroidism and ophthalmopathy. Researchers took RNA transcripts and amplified the TCR beta CDR3 regions from them. HTBI primers drove first-round RT-PCR of the TCR CDR3. One entry per CDR3 protein results from TCRdb running MiXCR on the multiplex PCR reads. Here the sample spans about 640,000 distinct CDR3 sequences, less than 25% being singletons. The specimen was blood. The origin of the receptors is a man aged 25-40 years with Graves' ophthalmopathy.

This clonotype has more than one count but fewer than ten. The gene calls are TRBV9 and TRBJ2-1; D not resolved. The CDR3 consists of 17 residues. The V end was cut by 0 bases, the J end by 0 bases, with 13 bases between. From germline, CDR1 is SGDLS and CDR2 YYNGEE. The CDR3 coding sequence is TGTGCCAGCAGCGTAGCGGGCAACAGTAACTCCTACAATGAGCAGTTCTTC. Amino acid sequence: CASSVAGNSNSYNEQFF.

J is TRBJ2-3 and V is TRBV5-1; tentative D call: TRBD1 (6 bases). The V and J ends lost 0 bases and 6 bases respectively, with 11 bases between them. This CDR3 spans 14 amino acids. Germline V lookup: CDR1 SGHRS, CDR2 YFSETQ. This chain's CDR3 is CASSLEGDADTQYF. The CDR3 DNA follows: TGCGCCAGCAGCTTGGAGGGGGACGCGGATACGCAGTATTTT.

This clonotype was found many times. The chain is built from TRBV12-3 or TRBV12-4 and TRBJ2-1; 8 bases are shared with TRBD2. J lost 3 bases, V lost 4 bases, and 2 bases had no gene match. This CDR3 contains 14 residues. The CDR3 bases are TGTGCCAGCAGTTCACTAGCGGTCTACAATGAGCAGTTCTTC. This codes for CASSSLAVYNEQFF.

Details on this clonotype: This CDR3 fails to terminate in the conserved phenylalanine or tryptophan, so it likely reflects a read error. CDR3 region: CASGAGAPGPQHL. The CDR3, as DNA: TGTGCCAGCGGAGCCGGGGCCCCAGGGCCCCAGCATCTT. The chain uses TRBV28 and TRBJ1-5; perhaps TRBD1 as D (5 bases). The germline V and J ends were trimmed by 8 bases and 9 bases, with 17 bases remaining between them. This CDR3 has 13 residues. Germline values: CDR1 MDHEN, CDR2 SYDVKM.

This clonotype was recorded at least ten times. The V gene is TRBV5-1, the J gene TRBJ1-1, with D unresolved. Trimming removed 2 bases at V and 3 bases at J, with 11 bases between. CDR3 length: 14 amino acids. Looked up from germline, CDR1 is SGHRS and CDR2 is YFSETQ. The CDR3 region has the DNA TGCGCCAGCAGCTTTGGTATAGCTGACACTGAAGCTTTCTTT. Residues: CASSFGIADTEAFF.

This clonotype has a handful of counts. The chain employs TRBV4-1 and TRBJ2-5, with TRBD2 matching over 9 bases. Germline lookup yields CDR1 MGHRA and CDR2 YSYEKL. This CDR3 is built from 14 residues. Trimming cost V 1 base and J 9 bases; bases outside gene matches: 6. The CDR3 protein is CASSQAAGGRSQYF. The DNA for the CDR3 is TGCGCCAGCAGCCAAGCTGCGGGAGGGCGCTCCCAGTACTTC.

CDR3 DNA sequence: TGTGCCAGCAGCTTGGGTGACAGGGACGAGCAGTACTTC. Amino acid sequence: CASSLGDRDEQYF. The rearrangement links TRBV5-4 to TRBJ2-7, with 7 nucleotides matching TRBD1. Germline CDR1 reads SGHNT; CDR2 reads YYREEE (reference sequence). With 0 bases clipped from V and 5 bases from J, the junction kept 2 bases outside the gene matches. The CDR3 is 13 amino acids. Together with reference TRBV5-4 and TRBJ2-7, the CDR3 gives the full variable domain: ETGVTQSPTHLIKTRGQQVTLRCSSQSGHNTVSWYQQALGQGPQFIFQYYREEENGRGNFPPRFSGLQFPNYSSELNVNALELDDSALYLCASSLGDRDEQYFGPGTRLTVT.

The chain recombines TRBV7-3 with TRBJ2-7; TRBD2 might be the D (5 bases). CDR1 is SGHTA and CDR2 is FQGTGA in the germline V gene. Trimming took off 6 bases at V and 6 bases at J, with 15 bases between the two ends. This CDR3 is 13 amino acids long. CDR3 nucleotide sequence: TGTGCCAGCAGTCATAGCGCCAACTCCGAGCAGTACTTC. It is translated as CASSHSANSEQYF.

The CDR3 DNA sequence: TGTGCCAGCAGTTTATTAAGCGGATCCGCCTACGAGCAGTACTTC. Its protein is CASSLLSGSAYEQYF. This chain links TRBV28 with TRBJ2-7; a possible D gene is TRBD2 (5 bases). Deletions cut 1 base from V and 2 bases from J, with 12 bases between. The CDR3 has 15 amino acids. Germline V CDR1 and CDR2: MDHEN, SYDVKM.

This clonotype showed up many times. This rearrangement joins TRBV29-1 to TRBJ1-1; D is uncertain. V dropped 1 base and J dropped 1 base, with 10 bases sitting between them. Germline CDR1 reads SQVTM; CDR2 reads ANQGSEA. The CDR3 extends over 14 amino acids. In DNA form, the CDR3 reads TGCAGCGTTGAAGGTCAAAGGGAGAACACTGAAGCTTTCTTT. It is translated as CSVEGQRENTEAFF.

This clonotype appeared a few times. The chain has TRBV5-1 and TRBJ1-1, with 7 bases fitting TRBD1. This CDR3 is built from 15 residues. Germline values: CDR1 SGHRS, CDR2 YFSETQ. V dropped 0 bases and J dropped 3; count of bases not matched to a gene: 5. Here the CDR3 DNA reads TGCGCCAGCAGCTTGGTAGCCGGGACAGACACTGAAGCTTTCTTT. Protein: CASSLVAGTDTEAFF.

DNA for the CDR3: TGTGCCAGCAGCAGGGTGGCTGGGGCCAACGTCCTGACTTTC. Protein product: CASSRVAGANVLTF. The chain recombines TRBV3-1 with TRBJ2-6; no clear D. V lost 5 bases and J 2 bases, leaving 7 bases between the germline ends. This CDR3 has 14 amino acids. CDR1 is LGHDT and CDR2 is YNNKEL in the germline V gene (reference sequence).

In its sample, this clonotype was seen a few times. The chain recombines TRBV9 with TRBJ1-1; D is unclear. V was clipped by 3 bases and J by 3 bases, with 15 bases between them. The CDR3 has 15 residues. Germline CDR1 reads SGDLS; CDR2 reads YYNGEE. The CDR3, as DNA: TGTGCCAGCAGCGCAGAGGGTTCCGAAGACACTGAAGCTTTCTTT. Amino acids: CASSAEGSEDTEAFF.

This clonotype has ten or more counts. The V and J genes are TRBV6-5 and TRBJ1-1, with D unclear. The CDR3 has 13 residues. Germline V gives CDR1 MNHEY, CDR2 SVGAGI. Trimming removed 0 bases at V and 4 bases at J, with 6 bases between. The CDR3 region is CASSYSGSTEAFF. CDR3 DNA sequence: TGTGCCAGCAGTTACTCTGGGAGCACTGAAGCTTTCTTT.

The chain uses TRBV7-2 and TRBJ2-1; 11 bases are shared with TRBD2. The CDR3 totals 15 residues. The germline V gene encodes CDR1 SGHTA and CDR2 FQGNSA. V lost 4 bases and J lost 3; bases outside the gene matches: 2. CDR3 sequence reads: CASSYSGRVYNEQFF. CDR3 sequence (DNA): TGTGCCAGCAGCTATAGCGGGAGGGTCTACAATGAGCAGTTCTTC. The variable domain in full, completed from reference TRBV7-2 and TRBJ2-1, reads GAGVSQSPSNKVTEKGKDVELRCDPISGHTALYWYRQSLGQGLEFLIYFQGNSAPDKSGLPSDRFSAERTGGSVSTLTIQRTQQEDSAVYLCASSYSGRVYNEQFFGPGTRLTVL.

The chain recombines TRBV6-2 or TRBV6-3 with TRBJ2-1; the D gene could be TRBD1 or TRBD2 (5 bases each). V lost 4 bases, J lost 6 bases, and 13 bases lay in between. Germline V gene lookup returns CDR1 MNHEY and CDR2 SVGEGT. The CDR3 extends over 14 amino acids. For the CDR3, the DNA is TGTGCCAGCAGTTTTTTCGAGGGGTCCAATGAGCAGTTCTTC. The encoded protein is CASSFFEGSNEQFF.

The chain joins TRBV25-1 to TRBJ2-3; a weak D match, TRBD2 (6 bases). V was pared by 3 bases and J by 0 bases, with 13 bases between. The CDR3 length is 16 residues. Germline V gene sequence: CDR1 MGHDK, CDR2 SYGVNS. The CDR3 DNA is TGTGCCAGCAGTGAGCGGGGACGGAGTAGCACAGATACGCAGTATTTT. This translates into CASSERGRSSTDTQYF.

This sequence joins TRBV4-1 and TRBJ2-7; D gene unclear. Germline lookup yields CDR1 MGHRA and CDR2 YSYEKL. This CDR3 region has 14 residues. Trimming pared 1 base from V and 5 bases from J, leaving 12 bases between. The CDR3 protein is CASSQGRLMNEQYF. Written as DNA, the CDR3 is TGCGCCAGCAGCCAAGGGCGGCTTATGAACGAGCAGTACTTC.

Many counts were recorded for this clonotype. The chain joins TRBV12-3 or TRBV12-4 to TRBJ2-6; no clear D gene. V was cut by 5 bases and J by 0 bases, with 8 bases left in between. The CDR3 consists of 15 residues. CDR3 in amino acids: CASSPPSSGANVLTF. As DNA, the CDR3 is TGTGCCAGCAGTCCCCCCAGCTCTGGGGCCAACGTCCTGACTTTC.

This rearrangement joins TRBV2 to TRBJ2-2; weak D call: TRBD1 (5 bases). This CDR3 has 15 residues. The germline V and J ends were trimmed by 3 bases and 1 base, with 9 bases remaining between them. In germline, CDR1 is SNHLY, CDR2 FYNNEI. The CDR3 region is CASSDPRENTGELFF. CDR3 sequence (DNA): TGTGCCAGCAGTGACCCCAGGGAGAACACCGGGGAGCTGTTTTTT. Full variable domain (remainder filled in from reference TRBV2 and TRBJ2-2): EPEVTQTPSHQVTQMGQEVILRCVPISNHLYFYWYRQILGQKVEFLVSFYNNEISEKSEIFDDQFSVERPDGSNFTLKIRSTKLEDSAMYFCASSDPRENTGELFFGEGSRLTVL.

The chain uses TRBV7-2 and TRBJ2-4; D is tentatively TRBD1 or TRBD2 (5 bases each). This CDR3 is built from 15 residues. The germline CDR1 and CDR2 sequences are SGHTA and FQGNSA. V gave up 4 bases and J gave up 1 base, with 11 bases separating them. The CDR3 loop is CASSSSGPAKNIQYF. CDR3 DNA: TGTGCCAGCAGCTCCTCGGGGCCGGCCAAAAACATTCAGTACTTC.

This chain uses TRBV29-1 with TRBJ2-7, with a possible D match to TRBD1 (5 bases). CDR1 SQVTM and CDR2 ANQGSEA come from the germline V gene. The CDR3 runs 13 residues. The ends were cut back, 4 bases at V and 1 base at J, with 11 bases in the middle. CDR3 DNA sequence: TGCAGCGTTGTCCAGGGCAGTTCCTACGAGCAGTACTTC. Translating it yields CSVVQGSSYEQYF.

The chain employs TRBV28 and TRBJ2-3; 8 nucleotides match TRBD1. CDR3 length: 13 amino acids. The germline V gene encodes CDR1 MDHEN and CDR2 SYDVKM. The trim removed 6 bases at V and 5 bases at J, leaving 4 bases unmatched. The CDR3 DNA reads as TGTGCCAGCAGCCCGACAGGGGTAGATACGCAGTATTTT. This codes for CASSPTGVDTQYF. Filled out from reference TRBV28 and TRBJ2-3, the complete variable domain reads DVKVTQSSRYLVKRTGEKVFLECVQDMDHENMFWYRQDPGLGLRLIYFSYDVKMKEKGDIPEGYSVSREKKERFSLILESASTNQTSMYLCASSPTGVDTQYFGPGTRLTVL.

This clonotype was counted many times. This chain connects TRBV2 to TRBJ2-3; D not resolved. Trimming shortened V by 3 bases and J by 6 bases, and 4 bases separated the two germline ends. The CDR3 has 11 amino acids. Germline-derived CDR1 and CDR2 are SNHLY and FYNNEI. The CDR3 protein is CASSDGDTQYF. CDR3 coding DNA: TGTGCCAGCAGTGATGGGGATACGCAGTATTTT.

The rearrangement links TRBV6-1 to TRBJ2-1, with 8 bases aligning to TRBD2. V shed 7 bases and J 6 bases; nucleotides not matched to a gene: 5. Germline V gives CDR1 MNHNS, CDR2 SASEGT. The CDR3 covers 13 residues. CDR3 nucleotides: TGTGCCAGCACAACCGGGACTAGCAATGAGCAGTTCTTC. It is translated as CASTTGTSNEQFF.

This chain links TRBV30 with TRBJ2-4; 11 bases are a match to TRBD1. Germline CDR1 GTSNPN, CDR2 SVGIG (reference sequence). V trimming: 7 bases; J trimming: 6 bases; junction bases outside the gene matches: 17. This CDR3 is 17 amino acids long. The CDR3 sequence: CASDPDRGRTALNIQYF. CDR3 coding DNA: TGTGCCTCGGACCCGGACAGGGGGCGGACCGCTTTAAACATTCAGTACTTC.

Turning to this clonotype: Since a much larger clone is just one base distant, this may be a read error. V and J are TRBV6-2 or TRBV6-3 and TRBJ1-2; possible D gene TRBD1, 6 bases. This CDR3 is 15 amino acids long. Germline V gene lookup returns CDR1 MNHEY and CDR2 SVGEGT. Here the CDR3 DNA reads TGTGCCAGCAGTGCTCAGGGGCGAGCTAACCATGGCTACACCTTC. The encoded protein is CASSAQGRANHGYTF.

The chain carries TRBV7-9 and TRBJ1-3; D is uncertain. CDR1 is SEHNR and CDR2 is FQNEAQ in the germline V gene (reference sequence). The CDR3 sequence is 13 residues long. Deletions cut 4 bases from V and 6 bases from J, with 10 bases between. The CDR3, as DNA: TGTGCCAGCAGCTCCGTCGGAGAAAACACCATATATTTT. This gives the protein CASSSVGENTIYF.

This clonotype was detected ten times or more. This rearrangement joins TRBV18 to TRBJ1-1; no definite D call. CDR1 and CDR2 from the germline V gene are KGHSH and LQKENI. This CDR3 spans 14 amino acids. V lost 2 bases and J 1 base, leaving 8 bases between the germline ends. The CDR3 bases are TGTGCCAGCTCACCAGTAAACGGGAACACTGAAGCTTTCTTT. This sequence encodes CASSPVNGNTEAFF.